One sample yielded the 30 T cell receptor beta chains listed below, sequenced in a study of shared clonotypes between healthy human individuals. Measured with immunoSEQ multiplex PCR; TCRdb has only the in-frame clones, and not every one. This table has some 1,400,000 clones, roughly 96% appearing once. Sequencing was performed on naive CD4+ T cells sorted from blood. Described subset: CD45RA+ positively selected. These receptors were collected from a man aged 30-40 years in good health.

V is TRBV9 and J is TRBJ1-1; a possible D gene is TRBD1 (5 bases). Deletions cut 6 bases from V and 4 bases from J, with 19 bases between. The CDR3 is made up of 15 amino acids. Germline-derived CDR1 and CDR2 are SGDLS and YYNGEE. The CDR3 is CASTLGGDGRTEAFF. The DNA for the CDR3 is TGTGCCAGCACCCTGGGAGGGGACGGGCGCACTGAAGCTTTCTTT.

V and J are TRBV5-1 and TRBJ1-2; D not certain. Trimming took off 2 bases at V and 3 bases at J, with 11 bases between the two ends. The germline gives CDR1 SGHRS, CDR2 YFSETQ. The length of the CDR3 is 14 residues. CDR3 sequence: CASSLAGLDYGYTF. The CDR3 coding sequence is TGCGCCAGCAGCTTAGCGGGGTTGGACTATGGCTACACCTTC.

V and J are TRBV5-6 and TRBJ2-4; no reliable D call. Germline loops: CDR1 SGHDT, CDR2 YYEEEE. Deletions cut 4 bases from V and 13 bases from J, with 15 bases between. This CDR3 comprises 12 residues. The CDR3 here is CASSPRAEGQYF. DNA for the CDR3: TGTGCCAGCAGCCCAAGAGCCGAAGGGCAGTACTTC.

The chain employs TRBV7-9 and TRBJ1-4; D unresolved. V gave up 5 bases and J gave up 2 bases, with 15 bases separating them. Germline V gene data show CDR1 as SEHNR and CDR2 as FQNEAQ (reference sequence). The CDR3 loop spans 16 amino acids. The CDR3 region is CASSSRIGVTNEKLFF. CDR3 bases: TGTGCCAGCAGCAGTCGGATCGGGGTTACTAATGAAAAACTGTTTTTT. Full variable domain (remainder filled in from reference TRBV7-9 and TRBJ1-4): DTGVSQNPRHKITKRGQNVTFRCDPISEHNRLYWYRQTLGQGPEFLTYFQNEAQLEKSRLLSDRFSAERPKGSFSTLEIQRTEQGDSAMYLCASSSRIGVTNEKLFFGSGTQLSVL.

In nucleotides, the CDR3 is TGCAGCGCTGCATGGGGACAGGGGAATGTGGGGGAGCTGTTTTTT. Translation gives CSAAWGQGNVGELFF. The chain is built from TRBV29-1 and TRBJ2-2; 10 bases are a match to TRBD1. The junction had 13 bases not matched to a gene; V was cut back by 7 bases and J by 8 bases. The CDR3 totals 15 residues. The V gene's germline CDR1 is SQVTM and CDR2 ANQGSEA.

The chain has TRBV15 and TRBJ2-1; D is possibly TRBD2 (5 bases). The ends were cut back, 1 base at V and 9 bases at J, with 16 bases in the middle. The CDR3 has 15 residues. Germline CDR1 LNHNV, CDR2 YYDKDF (reference sequence). This CDR3 reads CATSRGLAAAGEQFF. For the CDR3, the DNA is TGTGCCACCAGCAGAGGTTTAGCAGCTGCGGGTGAGCAGTTCTTC.

The J gene is TRBJ2-7, the V gene TRBV7-9, with D hard to call. The CDR3 runs to 14 residues. Trimming removed 2 bases from V and 6 bases from J, with 14 bases in between. Germline CDR1 is SEHNR and CDR2 is FQNEAQ (reference sequence). CDR3 bases: TGTGCCAGCAGCTTATCGAGCTACTCGCGCGAGCAGTACTTC. It encodes CASSLSSYSREQYF.

The V gene is TRBV21-1, the J gene TRBJ2-1; the DNA was not used to check the table's D call, TRBD2. TRBV21-1 is termed a pseudogene. The CDR3 is made up of 18 amino acids. CDR3 protein: CASKLLGGRAAFYNEQFF. The CDR3, as DNA: TGTGCCAGCAAACTATTGGGCGGGAGGGCCGCTTTCTACAATGAGCAGTTCTTC.

V gene TRBV4-3 combines with J gene TRBJ2-7, with 7 bases aligning to TRBD1. The CDR3 has 15 amino acids. Germline lookup yields CDR1 LGHNA and CDR2 YSLEER. J was trimmed by 4 bases and V by 4 bases; bases with no gene match: 10. CDR3 amino acids: CASSPQGGPPYEQYF. In nucleotides, the CDR3 is TGCGCCAGCAGCCCCCAAGGGGGCCCACCTTACGAGCAGTACTTC.

This sequence joins TRBV15 and TRBJ2-2; possible D gene TRBD2, 5 bases. The CDR3 spans 15 residues. V lost 5 bases and J lost 0, with 10 bases in between. Germline CDR1 reads LNHNV; CDR2 reads YYDKDF (reference sequence). CDR3 amino acids: CATSLVGTNTGELFF. The DNA of the CDR3 is TGTGCCACCAGCCTTGTCGGGACGAACACCGGGGAGCTGTTTTTT.

The chain has TRBV7-9 and TRBJ2-5, with TRBD1 identical over 7 bases. J gave up 1 base and V 6 bases, and 11 bases lay outside the gene matches. Germline V gives CDR1 SEHNR, CDR2 FQNEAQ (reference sequence). The CDR3 length is 16 residues. The CDR3 region is CASRTLGAGGQETQYF. The CDR3 DNA sequence: TGTGCCAGCAGGACCCTGGGGGCAGGGGGCCAAGAGACCCAGTACTTC.

This chain uses TRBV27 with TRBJ1-1; 8 bases agree with TRBD1. Per germline, CDR1 MNHEY and CDR2 SMNVEV (reference sequence). The CDR3 extends over 15 amino acids. Germline trimming cut 5 bases from V and 5 bases from J; bases unmatched to any gene: 10. The DNA of the CDR3 is TGTGCCAGCAGTCGACCGACAGGGGTTTTTACTGAAGCTTTCTTT. Translation: CASSRPTGVFTEAFF.

The chain uses TRBV4-1 and TRBJ2-3, with 8 bases that match TRBD2. The CDR3 is made up of 16 amino acids. CDR1 and CDR2 from the germline V gene are MGHRA and YSYEKL. V gave up 2 bases and J gave up 5 bases; unmatched junction bases: 9. The CDR3 sequence is CASSQSGPAGVDTQYF. The DNA for the CDR3 is TGCGCCAGCAGCCAATCGGGTCCAGCGGGAGTAGATACGCAGTATTTT.

The rearrangement joins TRBV11-2 to TRBJ2-1; 9 nucleotides line up with TRBD2. J gave up 4 bases and V 5 bases, and 6 bases lay outside the gene matches. The germline V gene has CDR1 SGHAT and CDR2 FQNNGV. The CDR3 runs to 15 residues. The CDR3 reads CASSPGTSLYNEQFF. Written as DNA, the CDR3 is TGTGCCAGCAGCCCCGGGACTAGCCTTTACAATGAGCAGTTCTTC.

As to this clone: The same CDR3 also results from other DNA sequences found in this sample. This chain links TRBV7-9 with TRBJ1-1; weak D call: TRBD1 (5 bases). Trimming stripped 3 bases from V and 5 bases from J, with 10 bases between. The CDR3 contains 13 residues. CDR1 and CDR2 (germline): SEHNR, FQNEAQ (reference sequence). DNA for the CDR3: TGTGCCAGCAGCTTCGCAGGGCAGACTGAAGCTTTCTTT. Translating it yields CASSFAGQTEAFF.

The chain couples TRBV2 to TRBJ1-1; tentative D call: TRBD1 (5 bases). Looked up from germline, CDR1 is SNHLY and CDR2 is FYNNEI. Trimming shortened V by 4 bases and J by 3 bases, and 12 bases separated the two germline ends. CDR3 length equals 14 residues. The CDR3 DNA reads as TGTGCCAGCAGTGTCCAGGGATCTCACACTGAAGCTTTCTTT. It is translated as CASSVQGSHTEAFF.

The J gene is TRBJ1-2, the V gene TRBV15; unclear D gene. V lost 4 bases and J 4 bases, leaving 10 bases between the germline ends. Germline V gene sequence: CDR1 LNHNV, CDR2 YYDKDF (reference sequence). This CDR3 is 13 amino acids long. The CDR3 sequence: CATSKYDGYGYTF. CDR3 DNA sequence: TGTGCCACCAGCAAATATGACGGCTATGGCTACACCTTC.

The chain couples TRBV4-1 to TRBJ1-4, with no clear D. V lost 0 bases and J 6 bases, leaving 8 bases between the germline ends. This CDR3 spans 14 amino acids. CDR1 is MGHRA and CDR2 is YSYEKL in the germline V gene. Here the CDR3 reads CASSQDPFDEKLFF. CDR3 sequence (DNA): TGCGCCAGCAGCCAAGATCCCTTTGATGAAAAACTGTTTTTT.

The genes are TRBV5-4 and TRBJ2-6, with TRBD1 matching 11 bases. Germline V gene data show CDR1 as SGHNT and CDR2 as YYREEE (reference sequence). The CDR3 contains 17 residues. With 5 bases clipped from V and 2 bases from J, the junction kept 6 bases outside the gene matches. CDR3 residues: CASSYGQGAAGANVLTF. CDR3 DNA: TGTGCCAGCAGTTATGGACAGGGGGCTGCTGGGGCCAACGTCCTGACTTTC.

J is TRBJ2-2 and V is TRBV7-3; perhaps TRBD1 as D (5 bases). There are 13 residues in the CDR3. With 2 bases removed from V and 6 bases from J, the gap between germline ends came to 7 bases. Germline CDR1 reads SGHTA; CDR2 reads FQGTGA. CDR3 nucleotide sequence: TGTGCCAGCAGCTTAGGGGCATCCGGGGAGCTGTTTTTT. Translation gives CASSLGASGELFF.

This clone was observed a single time. The chain recombines TRBV10-1 with TRBJ2-2; D call uncertain. This CDR3 spans 12 amino acids. Germline V gives CDR1 WNHNN, CDR2 SYGVQD (reference sequence). With 5 bases removed from V and 6 bases from J, the gap between germline ends came to 7 bases. This chain's CDR3 is CASSTAAGELFF. The CDR3 coding sequence is TGCGCCAGCAGTACCGCTGCCGGGGAGCTGTTTTTT.

V and J are TRBV18 and TRBJ1-3; D is unresolved. The CDR3 is 16 residues long. The V end lost 4 bases, the J end lost 0 bases, and 13 bases lay between the germline ends. Germline values: CDR1 KGHSH, CDR2 LQKENI. CDR3 nucleotide sequence: TGTGCCAGCTCACGAGGTGGACCGAACTCTGGAAACACCATATATTTT. Protein sequence: CASSRGGPNSGNTIYF.

The rearrangement joins TRBV18 to TRBJ2-5; D call uncertain. The ends were cut back, 0 bases at V and 2 bases at J, with 7 bases in the middle. The CDR3 runs to 14 residues. Germline CDR1 is KGHSH and CDR2 is LQKENI. The CDR3 region is CASSPPIQQETQYF. Written as DNA, the CDR3 is TGTGCCAGCTCACCACCGATTCAGCAAGAGACCCAGTACTTC. Full variable domain (outside the CDR3, taken from reference TRBV18 and TRBJ2-5): NAGVMQNPRHLVRRRGQEARLRCSPMKGHSHVYWYRQLPEEGLKFMVYLQKENIIDESGMPKERFSAEFPKEGPSILRIQQVVRGDSAAYFCASSPPIQQETQYFGPGTRLLVL.

This clone was seen just once. The CDR3 nucleotides are TGTGCCAGCAGCAAAGAATCGGGGACTCAACTCTACGAGCAGTACTTC. Protein sequence: CASSKESGTQLYEQYF. V gene TRBV21-1 combines with J gene TRBJ2-7; the D call TRBD2 from the table was never checked on the DNA. TRBV21-1 is a recognized pseudogene. The CDR3 is made up of 16 amino acids.

J is TRBJ2-5 and V is TRBV6-6; tentative D call: TRBD1 (6 bases). Trimming stripped 6 bases from V and 6 bases from J, with 17 bases between. This CDR3 comprises 14 residues. Per the germline V gene, CDR1 is MNHNY and CDR2 is SVGAGI (reference sequence). For the CDR3, the DNA is TGTGCCAGCAGCCCCCTGACAGGCCCCCAGACCCAGTACTTC. Translation gives CASSPLTGPQTQYF.

V is TRBV29-1 and J is TRBJ2-3; TRBD2 matches 10 bases. Germline CDR1 and CDR2: SQVTM and ANQGSEA. This CDR3 is 14 amino acids long. With 3 bases clipped from V and 10 bases from J, the junction kept 10 bases outside the gene matches. As DNA, the CDR3 is TGCAGCGTTGATACTAGCGGGAATGCTGGTGCGCAGTATTTT. Its protein product is CSVDTSGNAGAQYF.

This sequence joins TRBV5-8 and TRBJ1-5; D may be TRBD1 (5 bases). CDR3 length equals 15 residues. Germline CDR1 reads SGHTS; CDR2 reads YDEGEE. V lost 2 bases to trimming and J lost 2 bases, with 11 bases between them. The CDR3 nucleotides read TGTGCCAGCAGCTTCGGACGCAGGGGCAATCAGCCCCAGCATTTT. Residues: CASSFGRRGNQPQHF.

The chain carries TRBV7-2 and TRBJ1-2; tentatively, D is TRBD1 (5 bases). Deletions cut 5 bases from V and 8 bases from J, with 18 bases between. The CDR3 totals 14 residues. The germline CDR1 and CDR2 sequences are SGHTA and FQGNSA. In DNA, the CDR3 is TGTGCCAGCAGCCTAGGGACGGTGGGAAGGGGCTACACCTTC. It is translated as CASSLGTVGRGYTF.

The V and J genes are TRBV19 and TRBJ2-7, with a weak D call TRBD1 (5 bases). The length of the CDR3 is 14 residues. The ends were cut back, 4 bases at V and 2 bases at J, with 12 bases in the middle. Per germline, CDR1 LNHDA and CDR2 SQIVND (reference sequence). The CDR3 DNA reads TGTGCCAGTAGTAGGCAGGGTCCCCCCTACGAGCAGTACTTC. It encodes CASSRQGPPYEQYF.

This sequence joins TRBV2 and TRBJ2-1; perhaps TRBD2 as D (6 bases). Trimming removed 6 bases from V and 0 bases from J, with 12 bases in between. The CDR3 extends over 15 amino acids. Germline V gives CDR1 SNHLY, CDR2 FYNNEI. CDR3 nucleotide sequence: TGTGCCAGCAGCGGACTCGGGGGCTCCTACAATGAGCAGTTCTTC. Protein: CASSGLGGSYNEQFF. The whole variable domain, filled in from reference TRBV2 and TRBJ2-1, reads EPEVTQTPSHQVTQMGQEVILRCVPISNHLYFYWYRQILGQKVEFLVSFYNNEISEKSEIFDDQFSVERPDGSNFTLKIRSTKLEDSAMYFCASSGLGGSYNEQFFGPGTRLTVL.